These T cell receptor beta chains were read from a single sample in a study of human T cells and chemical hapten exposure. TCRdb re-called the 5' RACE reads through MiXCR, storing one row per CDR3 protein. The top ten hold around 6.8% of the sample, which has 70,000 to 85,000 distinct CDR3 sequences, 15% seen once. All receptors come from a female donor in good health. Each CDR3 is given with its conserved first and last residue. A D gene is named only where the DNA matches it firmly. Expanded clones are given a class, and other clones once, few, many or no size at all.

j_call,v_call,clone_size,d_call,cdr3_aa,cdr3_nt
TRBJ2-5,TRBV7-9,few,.,CASSLPQTTQETQYF,TGTGCCAGCAGCTTACCTCAGACTACCCAAGAGACCCAGTACTTC
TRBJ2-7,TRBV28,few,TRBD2,CASSPGTSWYEQYF,TGTGCCAGCAGTCCGGGGACTAGTTGGTACGAGCAGTACTTC
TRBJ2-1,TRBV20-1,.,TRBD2,CSAASGSNNEQFF,TGCAGTGCCGCTAGCGGGTCAAACAATGAGCAGTTCTTC
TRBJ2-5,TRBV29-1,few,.,CSVEDSRSGGTPQYF,TGCAGCGTTGAAGATAGCCGATCAGGTGGGACTCCCCAGTACTTC
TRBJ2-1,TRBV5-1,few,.,CASSLRASRDEQFF,TGCGCCAGCAGCTTGAGAGCCAGTCGGGATGAGCAGTTCTTC
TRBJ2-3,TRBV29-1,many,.,CSVEGSGYTDTQYF,TGCAGCGTTGAGGGTAGCGGCTACACAGATACGCAGTATTTT
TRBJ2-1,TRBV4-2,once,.,CASSQVPFEQFF,TGTGCCAGCAGCCAAGTTCCCTTTGAGCAGTTCTTC
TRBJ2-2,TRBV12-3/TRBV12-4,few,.,CASSLRGHQNTGELFF,TGTGCCAGCAGTTTAAGGGGACACCAGAACACCGGGGAGCTGTTTTTT
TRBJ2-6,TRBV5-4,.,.,CASSLGFSGANVLTF,TGTGCCAGCAGCTTGGGGTTTTCTGGGGCCAACGTCCTGACTTTC
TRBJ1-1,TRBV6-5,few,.,CATSEGGILSAFF,TGTGCCACCTCAGAGGGAGGGATCTTGTCAGCTTTCTTT
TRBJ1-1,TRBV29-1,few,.,CSGGQSEAFF,TGCAGCGGGGGGCAGTCTGAAGCTTTCTTT
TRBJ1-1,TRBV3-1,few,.,CASSQGSALNTEAFF,TGTGCCAGCAGCCAAGGGTCAGCACTGAACACTGAAGCTTTCTTT
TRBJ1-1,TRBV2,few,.,CASRGGAAGRAFF,TGTGCCAGCAGGGGGGGCGCGGCGGGGAGAGCTTTCTTT
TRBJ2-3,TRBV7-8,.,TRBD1,CASSLGQGTQYF,TGTGCCAGCAGCTTAGGACAGGGTACGCAGTATTTT
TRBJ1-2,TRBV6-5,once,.,CASSYKLDSYGYTF,TGTGCCAGCAGTTACAAGCTGGACAGCTATGGCTACACCTTC
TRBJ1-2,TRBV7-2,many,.,CASSLVIGGRYGYTF,TGTGCCAGCAGCTTAGTAATAGGAGGGCGCTATGGCTACACCTTC
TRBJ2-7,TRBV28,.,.,CASSFNPYEQYF,TGTGCCAGCAGTTTTAATCCCTACGAGCAGTACTTC
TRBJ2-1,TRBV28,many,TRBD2,CASSLGLAGGNEQFF,TGTGCCAGCAGTTTAGGGCTAGCGGGAGGTAATGAGCAGTTCTTC
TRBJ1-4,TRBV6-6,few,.,CASISRDLVKLFF,TGTGCCAGCATCTCGCGGGATTTGGTAAAACTGTTTTTT
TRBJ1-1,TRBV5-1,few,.,CASSSSHDHTEAFF,TGCGCCAGCAGCTCCTCCCATGACCACACTGAAGCTTTCTTT
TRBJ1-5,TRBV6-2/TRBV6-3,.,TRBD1,CASSELQGTDSNQPQHF,TGTGCCAGCAGCGAACTCCAAGGGACAGATAGCAATCAGCCCCAGCATTTT
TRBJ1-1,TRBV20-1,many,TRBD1,CSARTGGPNTEAFF,TGCAGTGCGCGGACAGGGGGTCCGAACACTGAAGCTTTCTTT
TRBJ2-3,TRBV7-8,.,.,CASSRGGVRTDTQYF,TGTGCCAGCAGTAGGGGGGGGGTAAGAACAGATACGCAGTATTTT
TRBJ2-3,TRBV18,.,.,CASSPSVAGTDTQYF,TGTGCCAGCTCACCTTCTGTAGCGGGCACAGATACGCAGTATTTT